The clone carrying this TCR beta chain has only a few counts. These data are taken from a study of blood T cell repertoires in COVID-19. For the study at large: Samples of COVID-19 (acute and convalescent) were obtained from the United States, Italy and Spain.

Profiling relied on immunoSEQ multiplex PCR, and the TCRdb table lists in-frame clones only, not all of them. The sample holds approximately 290,000 clones, roughly 80% seen once. V dropped 5 bases and J dropped 7 bases, with 15 bases sitting between them. Germline V CDR1 and CDR2: SGHTA, FQGNSA. This CDR3 comprises 13 residues. The source is a person aged 65 to 85 with COVID-19, enrolled during active disease. The chain is built from TRBV7-2 and TRBJ2-7; a weak D match, TRBD2 (5 bases). Source material: peripheral blood. The CDR3 nucleotides read TGTGCCAGCAGCCCCAGGCCCGGCGGGGAGCAGTACTTC. Encoded protein: CASSPRPGGEQYF. Filled out from reference TRBV7-2 and TRBJ2-7, the complete variable domain reads GAGVSQSPSNKVTEKGKDVELRCDPISGHTALYWYRQSLGQGLEFLIYFQGNSAPDKSGLPSDRFSAERTGGSVSTLTIQRTQQEDSAVYLCASSPRPGGEQYFGPGTRLTVT.